The 2 T cell receptor beta chains below were found in one sample sequenced in a study of cytomegalovirus exposure and HLA in healthy donors (TCRdb year 2017). Library creation used the immunoSEQ multiplex PCR assay. For the multiplex PCR, a mixture combining 60 forward primers for TCR Vbeta segments and 13 reverse primers for TCR Jbeta segments was used. TCRdb retrieved this table from immuneACCESS and kept in-frame rearrangements only. Not all clones are present; in checked studies, unresolved V genes account for under half, and no reason is known for the remainder. The sample data list 100,000 to 150,000 clones, and about 78% of these were observed just once. The ten largest clones add up to roughly 3% of the sample. The sample taken for sequencing was PBMCs. The receptors come from a human donor in good health.

This rearrangement joins TRBV7-6 to TRBJ2-1; 15 positions agree with TRBD2. V trimming: 5 bases; J trimming: 4 bases; junction bases outside the gene matches: 6. Germline V gene sequence: CDR1 SGHVS, CDR2 FNYEAQ. The CDR3 is 17 residues long. The CDR3 loop is CASSLRTSGGEYNEQFF. In DNA form, the CDR3 reads TGTGCCAGCAGCCTCCGGACTAGCGGGGGGGAATACAATGAGCAGTTCTTC. The whole variable domain, filled in from reference TRBV7-6 and TRBJ2-1, reads GAGVSQSPRYKVTKRGQDVALRCDPISGHVSLYWYRQALGQGPEFLTYFNYEAQQDKSGLPNDRFSAERPEGSISTLTIQRTEQRDSAMYRCASSLRTSGGEYNEQFFGPGTRLTVL.

This clone was found once. The rearrangement uses TRBV19 and TRBJ2-1, with a tentative D call TRBD1 (6 bases). Germline CDR1 reads LNHDA; CDR2 reads SQIVND (reference sequence). The CDR3 runs to 17 residues. The germline V and J ends were trimmed by 3 bases and 0 bases, with 15 bases remaining between them. The CDR3 spells CASSILRTASSYNEQFF. CDR3 nucleotide sequence: TGTGCCAGTAGTATTCTTCGGACAGCAAGCTCCTACAATGAGCAGTTCTTC. Variable domain in full (rest from reference TRBV19 and TRBJ2-1): DGGITQSPKYLFRKEGQNVTLSCEQNLNHDAMYWYRQDPGQGLRLIYYSQIVNDFQKGDIAEGYSVSREKKESFPLTVTSAQKNPTAFYLCASSILRTASSYNEQFFGPGTRLTVL.